These 25 T cell receptor beta chains share one sample of origin, sequenced in a study of CD8+ T cells in alopecia areata. Sequencing used cDNA as its template, made by extracting RNA and reverse transcribing it. Clones were read by immunoSEQ multiplex PCR, and TCRdb kept only the in-frame ones, dropping some. The table has some 170,000 clones, about 60% seen once; the top ten hold under 15%. Here the sequenced sample was CD4+ T cells sorted from blood, taken at week 0. The source is a human donor with alopecia areata.

Only one count was recorded for this clone. V and J are TRBV9 and TRBJ2-5, with a possible D match to TRBD2 (6 bases). The CDR3 sequence is 15 residues long. The V and J ends lost 4 bases and 5 bases respectively, with 18 bases between them. Germline V CDR1 and CDR2: SGDLS, YYNGEE. The DNA for the CDR3 is TGTGCCAGCAGCTCCGGGGGTGGAGGATGGGAGACCCAGTACTTC. It translates to CASSSGGGGWETQYF.

With regard to this clone: This may stem from a read error, because a much larger clone lies one nucleotide away. At the DNA level, this CDR3 is encoded by other sequences in the same sample as well. This chain joins TRBV18 and TRBJ2-7; 7 bases agree with TRBD1. Germline V gene data show CDR1 as KGHSH and CDR2 as LQKENI. This CDR3 region has 14 residues. Trimming cost V 2 bases and J 1 base; bases outside gene matches: 2. CDR3 sequence: CASSPGTASYEQYF. Here the CDR3 DNA reads TGTGCCAGCTCACCAGGGACAGCTTCCTACGAGCAGTACTTC.

The J gene is TRBJ1-4, the V gene TRBV29-1; TRBD1 is a possible D gene (6 bases). CDR3 size: 14 residues. Germline V gene lookup returns CDR1 SQVTM and CDR2 ANQGSEA. With 4 bases removed from V and 8 bases from J, the gap between germline ends came to 17 bases. The CDR3 spells CSVVGDTQGEKLFF. The CDR3 nucleotides are TGCAGCGTTGTTGGAGACACCCAGGGGGAAAAACTGTTTTTT.

The chain's CDR3 is CASSLWASGSQETQYF. DNA of the CDR3: TGTGCCAGCAGTTTATGGGCTAGCGGGAGTCAAGAGACCCAGTACTTC. V usage is TRBV27 and J usage is TRBJ2-5; 10 nucleotides match TRBD2. V lost 1 base to trimming and J lost 2 bases; unmatched junction nucleotides: 4. This CDR3 comprises 16 residues. The germline V gene encodes CDR1 MNHEY and CDR2 SMNVEV (reference sequence).

The chain is built from TRBV9 and TRBJ1-6; D not resolved. CDR3 size: 14 residues. V lost 5 bases to trimming and J lost 1 base, with 7 bases between them. CDR1 is SGDLS and CDR2 is YYNGEE in the germline V gene. CDR3 sequence (DNA): TGTGCCAGCAGTAAAGGGTCCTATAATTCACCCCTCCACTTT. Translating it yields CASSKGSYNSPLHF.

The V and J genes are TRBV7-2 and TRBJ2-5; 12 bases map to TRBD2. Germline lookup yields CDR1 SGHTA and CDR2 FQGNSA. This CDR3 region has 15 residues. With V trimmed by 2 bases and J by 9 bases, 7 bases remained unmatched. In DNA, the CDR3 is TGTGCCAGCAGCTTACTAGCGGGGGGGCCCAGGTCCCAGTACTTC. This codes for CASSLLAGGPRSQYF. The entire variable domain, with the rest obtained from reference TRBV7-2 and TRBJ2-5, is as follows: GAGVSQSPSNKVTEKGKDVELRCDPISGHTALYWYRQSLGQGLEFLIYFQGNSAPDKSGLPSDRFSAERTGGSVSTLTIQRTQQEDSAVYLCASSLLAGGPRSQYFGPGTRLLVL.

The chain joins TRBV5-1 to TRBJ1-2, with D possibly TRBD1 on 6 matching bases. The CDR3 runs 15 residues. V was pared by 1 base and J by 6 bases, with 16 bases between. Germline V CDR1 and CDR2: SGHRS, YFSETQ. CDR3 residues: CASSLNGGRRDGYTF. In nucleotides, the CDR3 is TGCGCCAGCAGCTTGAATGGGGGGCGCCGCGATGGCTACACCTTC.

V gene TRBV29-1 combines with J gene TRBJ2-5, with D unclear. The germline V gene has CDR1 SQVTM and CDR2 ANQGSEA. Trimming took off 1 base at V and 5 bases at J, with 14 bases between the two ends. CDR3 length: 14 residues. The CDR3 spells CSVEGSRVQETQYF. CDR3 bases: TGCAGCGTTGAAGGGAGTAGGGTCCAGGAGACCCAGTACTTC.

The chain carries TRBV25-1 and TRBJ2-1; 7 bases are shared with TRBD2. This CDR3 has 16 amino acids. The junction had 14 bases not matched to a gene; V was cut back by 4 bases and J by 8 bases. The germline V gene has CDR1 MGHDK and CDR2 SYGVNS. CDR3 in amino acids: CASSVPSSGVSDEQFF. Here the CDR3 DNA reads TGTGCCAGCAGTGTCCCGTCTAGCGGAGTTTCGGATGAGCAGTTCTTC.

The chain uses TRBV30 and TRBJ1-1; D unresolved. CDR3 size: 13 residues. The germline V gene encodes CDR1 GTSNPN and CDR2 SVGIG (reference sequence). Trimming pared 3 bases from V and 6 bases from J, leaving 14 bases between. CDR3 bases: TGTGCCTGGAGCCCCGGGGTTTACCCTGAAGCTTTCTTT. Translation gives CAWSPGVYPEAFF.

The rearrangement uses TRBV5-6 and TRBJ1-5, with TRBD1 matching over 7 bases. The V segment lost 0 bases and the J segment 0 bases; nucleotides outside the gene matches: 6. This CDR3 is built from 17 residues. CDR1 is SGHDT and CDR2 is YYEEEE in the germline V gene. CDR3 nucleotide sequence: TGTGCCAGCAGCTTGGGCCCAACAGGGGATAGCAATCAGCCCCAGCATTTT. It codes for CASSLGPTGDSNQPQHF. Based on the CDR3 plus reference TRBV5-6 and TRBJ1-5, the full variable domain is DAGVTQSPTHLIKTRGQQVTLRCSPKSGHDTVSWYQQALGQGPQFIFQYYEEEERQRGNFPDRFSGHQFPNYSSELNVNALLLGDSALYLCASSLGPTGDSNQPQHFGDGTRLSIL.

The chain uses TRBV5-1 and TRBJ2-5; D unclear. The CDR3 is 15 amino acids. The V and J ends lost 1 base and 1 base respectively, with 11 bases between them. The germline V gene encodes CDR1 SGHRS and CDR2 YFSETQ. CDR3 in DNA: TGCGCCAGCAGCTTGTCGGGCCAGAGCCAAGAGACCCAGTACTTC. This gives the protein CASSLSGQSQETQYF.

The J gene is TRBJ1-2, the V gene TRBV6-5; no clear D gene. Per the germline V gene, CDR1 is MNHEY and CDR2 is SVGAGI. V lost 4 bases and J 3 bases, leaving 3 bases between the germline ends. The CDR3 is 11 amino acids. CDR3 DNA: TGTGCCAGCAGTTCCCACTATGGCTACACCTTC. As protein: CASSSHYGYTF.

In nucleotides, the CDR3 is TGTGCCGCTGGTGGGTCCTACGAGCAGTACTTC. It is translated as CAAGGSYEQYF. The rearrangement links TRBV6-6 to TRBJ2-7; D is unclear. V lost 11 bases to trimming and J lost 1 base, with 9 bases between them. Germline V CDR1 and CDR2: MNHNY, SVGAGI (reference sequence). The CDR3 spans 11 residues.

The chain employs TRBV7-2 and TRBJ2-5; no reliable D call. Between the trimmed V and J ends, which lost 4 bases and 3 bases, there was a span of 3 bases. The CDR3 runs to 11 residues. The germline V gene encodes CDR1 SGHTA and CDR2 FQGNSA. CDR3 sequence: CASSWEETQYF. CDR3 bases: TGTGCCAGCAGCTGGGAAGAGACCCAGTACTTC.

The table lists this clone with a few counts. The V gene is TRBV4-2, the J gene TRBJ1-5; D is unresolved. The V end was cut by 0 bases, the J end by 5 bases, with 5 bases between. Looked up from germline, CDR1 is LGHNA and CDR2 is YNFKEQ. CDR3 length: 13 amino acids. In DNA, the CDR3 is TGTGCCAGCAGCCAAGACAGAGATCAGCCCCAGCATTTT. This codes for CASSQDRDQPQHF.

The genes are TRBV7-2 and TRBJ2-2; D is unresolved. CDR3 length: 15 amino acids. Trimming took 5 bases from V and 4 from J, leaving 14 bases between them. Germline V gives CDR1 SGHTA, CDR2 FQGNSA. CDR3 loop: CASSRRWTATGELFF. As DNA, the CDR3 is TGTGCCAGCAGCCGACGTTGGACGGCCACCGGGGAGCTGTTTTTT.

V gene TRBV29-1 combines with J gene TRBJ1-5, with D perhaps TRBD1 (5 bases). Germline CDR1 SQVTM, CDR2 ANQGSEA. The CDR3 has 14 residues. V was pared by 4 bases and J by 2 bases, with 12 bases between. The CDR3 DNA follows: TGCAGCGTTGCCCCAGGGTATGGCAATCAGCCCCAGCATTTT. It yields the protein CSVAPGYGNQPQHF. The variable domain in full, completed from reference TRBV29-1 and TRBJ1-5, reads SAVISQKPSRDICQRGTSLTIQCQVDSQVTMMFWYRQQPGQSLTLIATANQGSEATYESGFVIDKFPISRPNLTFSTLTVSNMSPEDSSIYLCSVAPGYGNQPQHFGDGTRLSIL.

This chain links TRBV2 with TRBJ1-1; D might be TRBD1 (6 bases). This CDR3 contains 13 residues. Germline loops: CDR1 SNHLY, CDR2 FYNNEI. V lost 9 bases to trimming and J lost 8 bases, with 19 bases between them. CDR3: CASGGQEESEAFF. DNA of the CDR3: TGTGCCAGTGGGGGGCAGGAGGAATCCGAAGCTTTCTTT.

This chain uses TRBV5-1 with TRBJ2-1, with no clear D. The germline V gene has CDR1 SGHRS and CDR2 YFSETQ. V shed 0 bases and J shed 10 bases, with 11 bases lying between them. The CDR3 is 13 residues long. The CDR3 loop reads CASSLELVSEQFF. The CDR3 coding sequence is TGCGCCAGCAGCTTGGAGCTTGTCTCAGAGCAGTTCTTC. Variable domain in full (rest from reference TRBV5-1 and TRBJ2-1): KAGVTQTPRYLIKTRGQQVTLSCSPISGHRSVSWYQQTPGQGLQFLFEYFSETQRNKGNFPGRFSGRQFSNSRSEMNVSTLELGDSALYLCASSLELVSEQFFGPGTRLTVL.

This chain uses TRBV7-9 with TRBJ1-5; D is unclear. The CDR3 loop spans 14 amino acids. V dropped 3 bases and J dropped 0 bases, with 6 bases sitting between them. Germline values: CDR1 SEHNR, CDR2 FQNEAQ (reference sequence). In nucleotides, the CDR3 is TGTGCCAGCAGCTTCACAGCTAGCAATCAGCCCCAGCATTTT. This codes for CASSFTASNQPQHF.

This clone has a single count. This sample also contains other DNA sequences that code for the same CDR3. The V gene is TRBV29-1, the J gene TRBJ2-5; D uncertain. The CDR3 spans 13 residues. Trimming took 4 bases from V and 0 from J, leaving 9 bases between them. Germline lookup yields CDR1 SQVTM and CDR2 ANQGSEA. CDR3 in DNA: TGCAGCGTTGTTGGGCGCTACCAAGAGACCCAGTACTTC. Amino acid sequence: CSVVGRYQETQYF.

The rearrangement joins TRBV7-9 to TRBJ1-1; 10 bases map to TRBD1. The CDR3 totals 16 residues. Germline V gives CDR1 SEHNR, CDR2 FQNEAQ (reference sequence). Trimming took 3 bases from V and 0 from J; bases not matched to a gene: 4. The CDR3 nucleotides read TGTGCCAGCAGCTTTTTGACAGGGGGCCTGAACACTGAAGCTTTCTTT. It yields the protein CASSFLTGGLNTEAFF.

This clone came up once. The V gene is TRBV29-1, the J gene TRBJ2-6, with D possibly matching TRBD2 (6 bases). Germline CDR1 and CDR2: SQVTM and ANQGSEA. Trimming removed 3 bases from V and 4 bases from J, with 13 bases in between. The CDR3 length is 15 residues. The CDR3 coding sequence is TGCAGCGTTGAGTCGGGGGACTCCGGGGCCAACGTCCTGACTTTC. This sequence encodes CSVESGDSGANVLTF.

The chain has TRBV6-5 and TRBJ1-1; D is unresolved. This CDR3 spans 12 amino acids. Germline values: CDR1 MNHEY, CDR2 SVGAGI. The V gene lost 1 base and the J gene lost 7 bases, with 7 bases spanning the gap. The CDR3 DNA follows: TGTGCCAGCAGTTACTTGTTGGGTGAAGCTTTCTTT. This gives the protein CASSYLLGEAFF.